This passage covers 2 T cell receptor beta chains from one sample sequenced in a study of patients and donors after allogeneic stem cell transplantation. TCRdb redid the calling of the RT-PCR reads with MiXCR, one entry per CDR3 protein. The sample lists some 200,000 distinct CDR3 sequences; around 41% were seen once. Sequenced sample: blood, either unsorted or a sorted T cell fraction (not recorded which). These receptors came from a human donor who was either an allogeneic HSCT recipient or a stem cell or donor lymphocyte infusion donor (not recorded which). It is not recorded whose cells these are; they may come from a transplant donor.

The chain combines TRBV10-3 with TRBJ2-3, with a tentative D call TRBD2 (6 bases). Per the germline V gene, CDR1 is ENHRY and CDR2 is SYGVKD. This CDR3 region has 11 residues. V was shortened by 7 bases and J by 5 bases, with 7 bases between the two germline ends. As DNA, the CDR3 is TGTGCCATCAACGGGGGAGATACGCAGTATTTT. This gives the protein CAINGGDTQYF.

This clonotype appeared a few times. The CDR3 bases are TGCAGTGCCATATTGGGACAGGCGAACACTGAAGCTTTCTTT. Its protein product is CSAILGQANTEAFF. The V and J genes are TRBV20-1 and TRBJ1-1; 8 nucleotides line up with TRBD1. The CDR3 runs 14 residues. The trim removed 6 bases at V and 1 base at J, leaving 7 bases unmatched. Germline loops: CDR1 DFQATT, CDR2 SNEGSKA (reference sequence).